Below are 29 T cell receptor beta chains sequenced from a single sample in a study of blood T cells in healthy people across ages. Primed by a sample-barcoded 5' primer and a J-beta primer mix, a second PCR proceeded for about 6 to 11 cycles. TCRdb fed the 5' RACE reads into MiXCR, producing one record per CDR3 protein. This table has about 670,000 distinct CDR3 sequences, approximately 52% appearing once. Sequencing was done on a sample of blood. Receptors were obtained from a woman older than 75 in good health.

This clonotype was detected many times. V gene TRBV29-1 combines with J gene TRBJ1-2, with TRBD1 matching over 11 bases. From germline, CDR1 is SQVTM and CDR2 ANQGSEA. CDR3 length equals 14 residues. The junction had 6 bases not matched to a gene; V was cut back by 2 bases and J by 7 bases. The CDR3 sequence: CSVESGQGEGGYTF. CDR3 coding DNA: TGCAGCGTTGAATCGGGACAGGGGGAGGGTGGCTACACCTTC.

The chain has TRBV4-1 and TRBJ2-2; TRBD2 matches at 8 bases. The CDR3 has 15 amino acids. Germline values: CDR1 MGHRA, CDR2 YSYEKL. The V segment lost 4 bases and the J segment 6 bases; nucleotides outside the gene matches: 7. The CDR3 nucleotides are TGCGCCAGCAGCCCCTGGCAAGCGGGAGCCGGGGAGCTGTTTTTT. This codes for CASSPWQAGAGELFF.

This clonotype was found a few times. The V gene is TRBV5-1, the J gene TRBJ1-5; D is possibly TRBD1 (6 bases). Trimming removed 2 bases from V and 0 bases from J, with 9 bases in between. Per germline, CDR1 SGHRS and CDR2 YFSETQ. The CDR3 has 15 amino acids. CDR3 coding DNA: TGCGCCAGCAGCTTCTCAGGGGATAGCAATCAGCCCCAGCATTTT. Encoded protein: CASSFSGDSNQPQHF.

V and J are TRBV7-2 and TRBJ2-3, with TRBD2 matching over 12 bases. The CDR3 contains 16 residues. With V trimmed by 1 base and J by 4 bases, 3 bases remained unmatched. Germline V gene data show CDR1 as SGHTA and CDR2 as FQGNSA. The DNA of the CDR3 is TGTGCCAGCAGCTTAGGGACTAGCGGGGTAGCAGATACGCAGTATTTT. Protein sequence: CASSLGTSGVADTQYF.

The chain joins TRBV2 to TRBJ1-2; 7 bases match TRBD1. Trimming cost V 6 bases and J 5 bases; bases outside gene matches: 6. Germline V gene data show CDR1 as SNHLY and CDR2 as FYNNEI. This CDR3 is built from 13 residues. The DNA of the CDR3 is TGTGCCAGCAGGGGGGACAGTCCGTATGGCTACACCTTC. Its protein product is CASRGDSPYGYTF.

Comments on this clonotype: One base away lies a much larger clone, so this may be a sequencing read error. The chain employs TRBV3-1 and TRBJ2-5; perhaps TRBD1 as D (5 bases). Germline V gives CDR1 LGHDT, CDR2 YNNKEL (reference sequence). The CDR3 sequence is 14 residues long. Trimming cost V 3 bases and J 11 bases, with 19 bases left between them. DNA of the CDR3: TGTGCCAGCAGCCATCCCCTGGGGCTTAATGAGCAGTACTTC. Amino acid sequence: CASSHPLGLNEQYF.

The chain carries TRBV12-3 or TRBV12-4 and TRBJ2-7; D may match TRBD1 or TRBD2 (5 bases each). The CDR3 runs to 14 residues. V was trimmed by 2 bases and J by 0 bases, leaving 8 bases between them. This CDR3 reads CASSLSGLSYEQYF. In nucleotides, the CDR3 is TGTGCCAGCAGTTTATCGGGGCTCTCCTACGAGCAGTACTTC.

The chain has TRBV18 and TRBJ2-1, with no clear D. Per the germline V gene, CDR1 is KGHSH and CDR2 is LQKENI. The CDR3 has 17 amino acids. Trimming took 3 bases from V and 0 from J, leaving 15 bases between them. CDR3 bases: TGTGCCAGCTCACCGAGTCGACTCCCTAGCTCCTACAATGAGCAGTTCTTC. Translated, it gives CASSPSRLPSSYNEQFF.

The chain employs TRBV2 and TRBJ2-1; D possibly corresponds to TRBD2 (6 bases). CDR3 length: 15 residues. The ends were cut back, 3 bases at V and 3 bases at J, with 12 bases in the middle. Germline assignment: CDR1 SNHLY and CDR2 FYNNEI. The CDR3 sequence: CASSDGAGYYNEQFF. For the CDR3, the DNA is TGTGCCAGCAGTGATGGGGCGGGGTACTACAATGAGCAGTTCTTC.

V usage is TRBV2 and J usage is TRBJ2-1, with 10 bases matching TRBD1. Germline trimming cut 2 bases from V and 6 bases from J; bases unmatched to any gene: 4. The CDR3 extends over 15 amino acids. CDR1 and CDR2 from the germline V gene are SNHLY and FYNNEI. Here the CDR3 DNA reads TGTGCCAGCAGTGAAATGAGGGACAGGGGCAATGAGCAGTTCTTC. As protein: CASSEMRDRGNEQFF.

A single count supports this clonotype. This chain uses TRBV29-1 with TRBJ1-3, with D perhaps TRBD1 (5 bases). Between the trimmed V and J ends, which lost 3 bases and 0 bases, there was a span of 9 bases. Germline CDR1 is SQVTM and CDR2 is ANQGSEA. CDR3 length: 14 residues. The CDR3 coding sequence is TGCAGCGTTGACGGGGGAGGCTCTGGAAACACCATATATTTT. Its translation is CSVDGGGSGNTIYF. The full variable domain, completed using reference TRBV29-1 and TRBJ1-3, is SAVISQKPSRDICQRGTSLTIQCQVDSQVTMMFWYRQQPGQSLTLIATANQGSEATYESGFVIDKFPISRPNLTFSTLTVSNMSPEDSSIYLCSVDGGGSGNTIYFGEGSWLTVV.

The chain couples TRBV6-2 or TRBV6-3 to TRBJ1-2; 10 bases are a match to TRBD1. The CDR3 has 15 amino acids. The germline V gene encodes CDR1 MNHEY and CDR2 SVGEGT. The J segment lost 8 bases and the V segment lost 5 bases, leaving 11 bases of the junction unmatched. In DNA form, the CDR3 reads TGTGCCAGCAGTCCCCCGGGACAGGGGATGAGGGGCTACACCTTC. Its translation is CASSPPGQGMRGYTF.

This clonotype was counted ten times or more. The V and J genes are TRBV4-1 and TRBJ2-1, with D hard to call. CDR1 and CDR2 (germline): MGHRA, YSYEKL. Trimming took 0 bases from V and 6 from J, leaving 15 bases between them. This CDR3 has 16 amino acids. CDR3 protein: CASSQEGVSPFNEQFF. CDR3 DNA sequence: TGCGCCAGCAGCCAAGAGGGCGTGAGTCCTTTCAATGAGCAGTTCTTC.

CDR3: CSVRLFWEDYNEQFF. The CDR3 DNA sequence: TGCAGCGTTAGACTGTTCTGGGAAGATTACAATGAGCAGTTCTTC. This rearrangement joins TRBV29-1 to TRBJ2-1; D is ambiguous. The CDR3 is made up of 15 amino acids. V lost 5 bases to trimming and J lost 4 bases, with 18 bases between them. Per the germline V gene, CDR1 is SQVTM and CDR2 is ANQGSEA.

The CDR3 coding sequence is TGCAGTGCTAGAGATCGGATGAGAGCCAAAAACATTCAGTACTTC. Amino acid sequence: CSARDRMRAKNIQYF. The chain is built from TRBV20-1 and TRBJ2-4; D gene uncertain. CDR1 is DFQATT and CDR2 is SNEGSKA in the germline V gene (reference sequence). This CDR3 has 15 residues. The V gene lost 0 bases and the J gene lost 0 bases, with 9 bases spanning the gap.

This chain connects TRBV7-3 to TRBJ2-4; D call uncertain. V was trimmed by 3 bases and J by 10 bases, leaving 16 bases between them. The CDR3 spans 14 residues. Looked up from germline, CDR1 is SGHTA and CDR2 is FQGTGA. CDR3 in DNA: TGTGCCAGCAGCTTCGGTCCCACACCCGGGATTCAGTACTTC. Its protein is CASSFGPTPGIQYF.

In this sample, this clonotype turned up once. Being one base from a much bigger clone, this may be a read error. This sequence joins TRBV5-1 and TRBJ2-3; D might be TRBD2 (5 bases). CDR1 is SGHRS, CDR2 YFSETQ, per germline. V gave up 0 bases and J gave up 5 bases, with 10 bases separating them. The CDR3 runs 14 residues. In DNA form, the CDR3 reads TGCGCCAGCAGCTTGGGAGGGATTCAAGATACGCAGTATTTT. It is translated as CASSLGGIQDTQYF.

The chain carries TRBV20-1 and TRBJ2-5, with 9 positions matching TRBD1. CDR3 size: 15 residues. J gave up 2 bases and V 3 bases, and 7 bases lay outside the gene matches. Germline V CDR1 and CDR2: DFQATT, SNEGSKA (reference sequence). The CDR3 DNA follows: TGCAGTGCTAGGCCGCGGACAGGGGAACAAGAGACCCAGTACTTC. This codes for CSARPRTGEQETQYF.

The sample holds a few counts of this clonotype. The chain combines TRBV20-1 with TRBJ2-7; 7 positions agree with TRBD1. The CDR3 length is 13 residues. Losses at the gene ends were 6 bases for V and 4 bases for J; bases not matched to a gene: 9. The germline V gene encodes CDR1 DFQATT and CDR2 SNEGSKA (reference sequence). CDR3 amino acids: CSALRDSQYEQYF. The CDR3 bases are TGCAGTGCCTTGAGGGACAGTCAATACGAGCAGTACTTC.

The CDR3 reads CASSVSGLAGEGQFF. CDR3 DNA: TGTGCCAGCAGCGTTAGTGGACTAGCGGGGGAGGGGCAGTTCTTC. The chain recombines TRBV9 with TRBJ2-1; 13 bases line up with TRBD2. The germline CDR1 and CDR2 sequences are SGDLS and YYNGEE. V lost 2 bases, J lost 12 bases, and 8 bases stayed unmatched. The CDR3 is 15 residues long.

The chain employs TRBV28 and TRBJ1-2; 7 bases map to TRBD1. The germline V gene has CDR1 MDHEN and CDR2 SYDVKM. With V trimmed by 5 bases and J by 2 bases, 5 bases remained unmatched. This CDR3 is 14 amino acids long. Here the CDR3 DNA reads TGTGCCAGCAGTGTTAGACAGGGCAACTATGGCTACACCTTC. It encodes CASSVRQGNYGYTF.

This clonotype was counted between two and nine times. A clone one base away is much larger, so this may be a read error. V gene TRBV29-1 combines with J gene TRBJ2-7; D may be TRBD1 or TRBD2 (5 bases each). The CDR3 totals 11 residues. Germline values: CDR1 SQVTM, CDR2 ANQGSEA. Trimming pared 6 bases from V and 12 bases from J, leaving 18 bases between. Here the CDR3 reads CSVGDGETRYF. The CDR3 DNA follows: TGCAGCGTCGGGGACGGGGAGACCCGGTACTTC.

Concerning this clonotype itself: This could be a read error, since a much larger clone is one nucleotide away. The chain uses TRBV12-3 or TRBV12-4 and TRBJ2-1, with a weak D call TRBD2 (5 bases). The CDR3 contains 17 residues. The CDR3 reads CASSLNGLAPSYTEQFF. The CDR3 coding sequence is TGTGCCAGCAGTCTAAATGGGCTAGCCCCCTCCTACACTGAGCAGTTCTTC.

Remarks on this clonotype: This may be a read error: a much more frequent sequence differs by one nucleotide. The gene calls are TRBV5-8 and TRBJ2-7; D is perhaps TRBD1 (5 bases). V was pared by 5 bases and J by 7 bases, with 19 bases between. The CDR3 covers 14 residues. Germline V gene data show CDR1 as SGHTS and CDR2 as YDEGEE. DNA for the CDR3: TGTGCCAGCAGACAAAGACAGACGGACAATGAGCAGTACTTC. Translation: CASRQRQTDNEQYF.

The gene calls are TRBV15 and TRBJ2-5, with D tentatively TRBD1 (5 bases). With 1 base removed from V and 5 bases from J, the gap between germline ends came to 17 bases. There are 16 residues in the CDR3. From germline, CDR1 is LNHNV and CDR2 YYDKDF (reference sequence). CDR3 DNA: TGTGCCACCAGCAGAGGTGGCGCAGGGTCTGGGGAGACCCAGTACTTC. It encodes CATSRGGAGSGETQYF.

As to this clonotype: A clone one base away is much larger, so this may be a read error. The CDR3 sequence is CASSGGAEETQYF. The CDR3 DNA reads TGTGCCAGCAGCGGGGGGGCTGAAGAGACCCAGTACTTC. The J gene is TRBJ2-5, the V gene TRBV9; D might be TRBD1 or TRBD2, each matching 6 bases. This CDR3 is 13 amino acids long. Per germline, CDR1 SGDLS and CDR2 YYNGEE. The ends were cut back, 3 bases at V and 3 bases at J, with 9 bases in the middle.

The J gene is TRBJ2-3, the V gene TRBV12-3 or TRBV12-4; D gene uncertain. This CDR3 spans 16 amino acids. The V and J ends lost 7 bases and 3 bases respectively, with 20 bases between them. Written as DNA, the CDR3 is TGTGCCAGCAACCTGGTAGGAAGCCCTAGGACAGATACGCAGTATTTT. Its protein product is CASNLVGSPRTDTQYF.

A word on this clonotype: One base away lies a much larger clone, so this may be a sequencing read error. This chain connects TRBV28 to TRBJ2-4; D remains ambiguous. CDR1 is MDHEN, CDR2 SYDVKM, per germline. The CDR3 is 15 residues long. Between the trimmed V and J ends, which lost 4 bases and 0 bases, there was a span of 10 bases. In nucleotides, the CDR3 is TGTGCCAGCAGTTCGTTAGCACTAGCCAAAAACATTCAGTACTTC. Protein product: CASSSLALAKNIQYF.

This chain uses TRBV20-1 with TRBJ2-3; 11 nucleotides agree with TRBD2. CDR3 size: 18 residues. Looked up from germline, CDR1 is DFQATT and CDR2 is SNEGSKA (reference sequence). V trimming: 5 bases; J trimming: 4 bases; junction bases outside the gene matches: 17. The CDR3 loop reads CSAGATSGKEVRADTQYF. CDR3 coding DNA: TGCAGTGCTGGGGCGACTAGCGGGAAGGAGGTGAGGGCAGATACGCAGTATTTT.